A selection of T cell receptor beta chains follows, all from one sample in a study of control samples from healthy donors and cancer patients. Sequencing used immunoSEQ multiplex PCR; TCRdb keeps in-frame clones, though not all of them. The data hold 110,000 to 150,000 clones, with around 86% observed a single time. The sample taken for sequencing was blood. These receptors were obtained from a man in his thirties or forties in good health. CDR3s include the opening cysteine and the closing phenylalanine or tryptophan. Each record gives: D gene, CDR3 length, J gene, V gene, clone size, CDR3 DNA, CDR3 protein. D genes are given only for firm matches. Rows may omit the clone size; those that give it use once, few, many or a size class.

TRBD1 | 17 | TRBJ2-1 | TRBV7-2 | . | TGTGCCAGCAGCGCAGGGGGGTCAGGGGGCGTTGTGGATGAGCAGTTCTTC | CASSAGGSGGVVDEQFF
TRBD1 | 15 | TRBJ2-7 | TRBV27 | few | TGTGCCAGCAGTCTCGCCGGGACAGGGGGCAGTGAGCAGTACTTC | CASSLAGTGGSEQYF
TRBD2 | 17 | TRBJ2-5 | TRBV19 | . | TGTGCCAGTAGTCCAGGACTAGCGGGGGCCCTCGAGGAGACCCAGTACTTC | CASSPGLAGALEETQYF
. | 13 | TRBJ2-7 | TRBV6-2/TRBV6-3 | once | TGTGCCAGCAGTTACTCAGACACATACGAGCAGTACTTC | CASSYSDTYEQYF
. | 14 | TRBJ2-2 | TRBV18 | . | TGTGCCAGCTCAACCGGGACTGGCACCGGGGAGCTGTTTTTT | CASSTGTGTGELFF
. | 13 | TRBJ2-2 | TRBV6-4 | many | TGTGCCAGCAGTGACGGCTACACGGGGGAGCTGTTTTTT | CASSDGYTGELFF
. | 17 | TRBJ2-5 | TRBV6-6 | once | TGTGCCAGCAGTCCCGCCCCGACAGGACACTACCAAGAGACCCAGTACTTC | CASSPAPTGHYQETQYF
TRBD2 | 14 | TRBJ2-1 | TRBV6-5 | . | TGTGCCAGCAGTACGGGGGGGGCCTACAATGAGCAGTTCTTC | CASSTGGAYNEQFF
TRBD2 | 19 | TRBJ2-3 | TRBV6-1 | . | TGTGCCAGCAGTGCCTACTTTGCTTCACGGACTAGTATCCCAGATACGCAGTATTTT | CASSAYFASRTSIPDTQYF
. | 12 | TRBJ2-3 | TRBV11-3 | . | TGTGCCAGCAGCGGGGGGACAGATACGCAGTATTTT | CASSGGTDTQYF
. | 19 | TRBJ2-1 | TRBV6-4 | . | TGTTCCCTACCACCTCGGCCCTTCCGACAGGTGTTTTCCTACAATGAGCAGTTCTTC | CSLPPRPFRQVFSYNEQFF
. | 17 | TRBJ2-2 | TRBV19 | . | TGTGCCAGTAGCCCGACTAGTCACCTGGGGGGCACCGGGGAGCTGTTTTTT | CASSPTSHLGGTGELFF
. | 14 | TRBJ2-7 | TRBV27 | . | TGTGCCAGCAGTTCTGACAGGAACTTCTACGAGCAGTACTTC | CASSSDRNFYEQYF
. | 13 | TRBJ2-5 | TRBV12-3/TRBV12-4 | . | TGTGCCAGCAGTTCCAGGGTGCAAGAGACCCAGTACTTC | CASSSRVQETQYF
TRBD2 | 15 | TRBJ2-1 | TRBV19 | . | TGTGCCAGTAGTATGACTAGCGGAGCGTACAATGAGCAGTTCTTC | CASSMTSGAYNEQFF
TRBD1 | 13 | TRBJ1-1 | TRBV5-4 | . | TGTGCCAGCAGCTTAACAGGGGGCACTGAAGCTTTCTTT | CASSLTGGTEAFF
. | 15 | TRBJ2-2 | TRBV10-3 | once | TGTGCCATCAGTGTTAGACGGTCGAACACCGGGGAGCTGTTTTTT | CAISVRRSNTGELFF
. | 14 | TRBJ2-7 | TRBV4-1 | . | TGCGCCAGCAGCCAAGACCAAAGGGTCCACGAGCAGTACTTC | CASSQDQRVHEQYF
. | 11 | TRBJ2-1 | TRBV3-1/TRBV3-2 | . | TGTGCCAGCAGCCGCTTCGGTGAGCAGTTCTTC | CASSRFGEQFF
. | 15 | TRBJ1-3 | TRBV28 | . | TGTGCCAGCAGTTCGGGGTCCGCATCTGGAAACACCATATATTTT | CASSSGSASGNTIYF
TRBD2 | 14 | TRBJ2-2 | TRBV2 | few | TGTGCCAGCAGTGAAAGCGGGGTCACCGGGGAGCTGTTTTTT | CASSESGVTGELFF
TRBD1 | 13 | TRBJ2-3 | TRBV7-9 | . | TGTGCCAGCGGCAACAGGGGTACAGATACGCAGTATTTT | CASGNRGTDTQYF
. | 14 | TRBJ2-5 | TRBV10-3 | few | TGTGCCATCAGTGATTCGGACAGACAAGAGACCCAGTACTTC | CAISDSDRQETQYF
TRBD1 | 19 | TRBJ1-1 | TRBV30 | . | TGTGCCCTGGGGGTGGTGGGGCTCCCGGGACAGGGAATGAACACTGAAGCTTTCTTT | CALGVVGLPGQGMNTEAFF
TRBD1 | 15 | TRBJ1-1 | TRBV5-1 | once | TGCGCCAGCAGCTCTATGACAGGGGTGTGGACTGAAGCTTTCTTT | CASSSMTGVWTEAFF
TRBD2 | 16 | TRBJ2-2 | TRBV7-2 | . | TGTGCCAGCAGCCTCTTAGCGGGAACGAACACCGGGGAGCTGTTTTTT | CASSLLAGTNTGELFF
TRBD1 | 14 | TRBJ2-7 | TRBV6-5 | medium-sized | TGTGCCAGCAGTTACTCGCAGGGGGCCTACGAGCAGTACTTC | CASSYSQGAYEQYF
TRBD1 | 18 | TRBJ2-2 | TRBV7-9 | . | TGTGCCAGCAGCTCGGGACAGGGGGCGCTGAGGATTTCCGGGGAGCTGTTTTTT | CASSSGQGALRISGELFF
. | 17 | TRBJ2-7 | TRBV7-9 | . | TGTGCCAGCAGCTTTAGCCAAACCGGGACAACGCGATACGAGCAGTACTTC | CASSFSQTGTTRYEQYF
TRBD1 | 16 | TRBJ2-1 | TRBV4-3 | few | TGCGCCAGCAGCCAAGAACCGGGACAGGGGGGCAATGAGCAGTTCTTC | CASSQEPGQGGNEQFF
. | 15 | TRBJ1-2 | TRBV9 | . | TGTGCCAGCAGCGTAGAGGGGAACCCTAACTATGGCTACACCTTC | CASSVEGNPNYGYTF
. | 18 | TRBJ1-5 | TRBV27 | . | TGTGCCAGCAGAGGGGACCGGGACGTCGATGTATGGAATCAGCCCCAGCATTTT | CASRGDRDVDVWNQPQHF
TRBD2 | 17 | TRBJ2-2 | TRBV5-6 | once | TGTGCCAGCAGCTTTGGACTAGCGGGAGAGACTGTCGGGGAGCTGTTTTTT | CASSFGLAGETVGELFF
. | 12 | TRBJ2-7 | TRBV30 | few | TGTGCCTGGGCACAAAGCTCCTACGAGCAGTACTTC | CAWAQSSYEQYF
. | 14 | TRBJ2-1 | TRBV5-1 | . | TGCGCCAGCAGCTTGTCTCTTAGCGTGAATGAGCAGTTCTTC | CASSLSLSVNEQFF
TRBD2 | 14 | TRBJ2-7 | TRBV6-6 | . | TGTGCCAGCAGTTACTTAGCGGGAGGGTACGAGCAGTACTTC | CASSYLAGGYEQYF
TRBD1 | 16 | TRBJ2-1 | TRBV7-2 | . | TGTGCCAGCAGCCCCCCCAGGGGGACAGGGTATCATGAGCAGTTCTTC | CASSPPRGTGYHEQFF
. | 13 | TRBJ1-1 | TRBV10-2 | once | TGCGCCAGCAGACTACAGGGATTCACTGAAGCTTTCTTT | CASRLQGFTEAFF
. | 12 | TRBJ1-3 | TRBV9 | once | TGTGCCAGCAGCGTAACTGGAAACACCATATATTTT | CASSVTGNTIYF
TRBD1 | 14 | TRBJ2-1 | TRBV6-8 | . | TGTGCCAGCAGGACCGACAGGGTTAAGGGTGAGCAGTTCTTC | CASRTDRVKGEQFF
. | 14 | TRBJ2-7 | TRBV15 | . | TGTGCCACCAGCAGAGAGGGAGGGGGCTACGAGCAGTACTTC | CATSREGGGYEQYF
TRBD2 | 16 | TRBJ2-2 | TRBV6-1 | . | TGTGCCAGCAGTGACAGACTAGCGGAGAGCACCGGGGAGCTGTTTTTT | CASSDRLAESTGELFF
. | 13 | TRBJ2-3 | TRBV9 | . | TGTGCCAGCAGCGTACAATCGGCAGATACGCAGTATTTT | CASSVQSADTQYF
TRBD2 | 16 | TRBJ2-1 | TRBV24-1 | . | TGTGCCACCAGTGATTTGCGGTTTAGCGGGGGGATGGAGCAGTTCTTC | CATSDLRFSGGMEQFF